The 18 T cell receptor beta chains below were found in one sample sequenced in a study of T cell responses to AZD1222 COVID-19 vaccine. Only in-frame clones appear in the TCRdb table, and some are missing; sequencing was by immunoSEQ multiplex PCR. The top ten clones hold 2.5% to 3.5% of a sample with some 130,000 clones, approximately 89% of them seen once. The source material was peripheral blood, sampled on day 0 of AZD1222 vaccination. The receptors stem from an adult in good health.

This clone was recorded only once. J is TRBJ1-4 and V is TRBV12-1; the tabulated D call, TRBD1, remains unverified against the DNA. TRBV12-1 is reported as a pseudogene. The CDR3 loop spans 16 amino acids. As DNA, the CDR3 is TGTGCCAGCAGCAGGCCTGAGGACAGTCGAAATGAAAAACTGTTTTTT. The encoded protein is CASSRPEDSRNEKLFF.

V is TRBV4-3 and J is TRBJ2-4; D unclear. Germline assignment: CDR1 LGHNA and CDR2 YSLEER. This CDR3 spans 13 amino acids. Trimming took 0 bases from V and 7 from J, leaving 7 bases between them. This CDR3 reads CASSQDRWNIQYF. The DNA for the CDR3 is TGCGCCAGCAGCCAAGATCGATGGAACATTCAGTACTTC.

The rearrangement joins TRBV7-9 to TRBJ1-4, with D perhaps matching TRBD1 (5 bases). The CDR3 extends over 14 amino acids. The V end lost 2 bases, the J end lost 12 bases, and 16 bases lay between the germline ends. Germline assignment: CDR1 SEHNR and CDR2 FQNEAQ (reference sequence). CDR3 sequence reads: CASSLSGVGEQLFF. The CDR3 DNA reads TGTGCCAGCAGCTTATCTGGGGTGGGGGAACAACTGTTTTTT.

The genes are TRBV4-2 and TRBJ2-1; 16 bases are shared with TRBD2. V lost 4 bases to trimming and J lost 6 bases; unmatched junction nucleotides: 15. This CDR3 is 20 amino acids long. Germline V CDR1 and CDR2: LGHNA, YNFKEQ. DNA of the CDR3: TGTGCCAGCAGCCCACCTGGGACTAGCGGGGGGGATAGGGGTCTCAATGAGCAGTTCTTC. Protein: CASSPPGTSGGDRGLNEQFF.

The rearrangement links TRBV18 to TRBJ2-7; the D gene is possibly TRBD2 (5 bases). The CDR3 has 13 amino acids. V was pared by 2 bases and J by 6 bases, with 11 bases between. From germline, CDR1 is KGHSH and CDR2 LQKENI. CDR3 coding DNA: TGTGCCAGCTCACCAAGCGGCGTTACCGAGCAGTACTTC. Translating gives CASSPSGVTEQYF.

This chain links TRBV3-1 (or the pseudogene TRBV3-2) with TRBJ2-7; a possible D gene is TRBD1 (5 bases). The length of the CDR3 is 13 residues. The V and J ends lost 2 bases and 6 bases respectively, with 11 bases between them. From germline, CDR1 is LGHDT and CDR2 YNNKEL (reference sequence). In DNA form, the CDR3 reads TGTGCCAGCAGCCAACATACAGGTTCCGAGCAGTACTTC. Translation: CASSQHTGSEQYF.

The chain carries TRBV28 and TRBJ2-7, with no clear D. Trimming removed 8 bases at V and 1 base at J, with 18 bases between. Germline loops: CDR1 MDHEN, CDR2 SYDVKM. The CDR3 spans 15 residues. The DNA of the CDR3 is TGTGCCAGCGCCTATAGATTCTTATTTTCCTACGAGCAGTACTTC. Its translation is CASAYRFLFSYEQYF.

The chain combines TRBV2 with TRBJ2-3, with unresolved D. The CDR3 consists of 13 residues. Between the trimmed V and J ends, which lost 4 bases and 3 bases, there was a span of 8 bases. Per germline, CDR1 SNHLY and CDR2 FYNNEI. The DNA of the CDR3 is TGTGCCAGCAGTGGGATGAGGACAGATACGCAGTATTTT. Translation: CASSGMRTDTQYF.

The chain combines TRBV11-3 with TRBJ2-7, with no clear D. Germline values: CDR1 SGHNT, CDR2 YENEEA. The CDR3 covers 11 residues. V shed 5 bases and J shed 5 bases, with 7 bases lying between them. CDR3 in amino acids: CASSQGNEQYF. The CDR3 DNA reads TGTGCCAGCAGCCAAGGGAACGAGCAGTACTTC.

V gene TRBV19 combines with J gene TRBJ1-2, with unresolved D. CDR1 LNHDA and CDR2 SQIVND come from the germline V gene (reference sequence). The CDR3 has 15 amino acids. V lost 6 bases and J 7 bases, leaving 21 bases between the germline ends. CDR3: CASSISLFDLGGYTF. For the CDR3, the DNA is TGTGCCAGTAGCATCAGTCTGTTTGATCTGGGTGGCTACACCTTC. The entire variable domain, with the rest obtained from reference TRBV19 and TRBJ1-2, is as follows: DGGITQSPKYLFRKEGQNVTLSCEQNLNHDAMYWYRQDPGQGLRLIYYSQIVNDFQKGDIAEGYSVSREKKESFPLTVTSAQKNPTAFYLCASSISLFDLGGYTFGSGTRLTVV.

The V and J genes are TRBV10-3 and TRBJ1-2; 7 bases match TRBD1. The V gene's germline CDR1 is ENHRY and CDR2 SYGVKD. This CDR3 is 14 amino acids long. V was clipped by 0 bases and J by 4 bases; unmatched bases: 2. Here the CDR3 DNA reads TGTGCCATCAGTGAGTCGACAGGGACCTATGGCTACACCTTC. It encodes CAISESTGTYGYTF.

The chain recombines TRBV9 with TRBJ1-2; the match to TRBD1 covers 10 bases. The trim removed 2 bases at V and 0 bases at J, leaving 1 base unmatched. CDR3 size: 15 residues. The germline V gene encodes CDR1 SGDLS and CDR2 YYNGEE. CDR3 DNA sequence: TGTGCCAGCAGCGTCGGGACAGGGGCTAACTATGGCTACACCTTC. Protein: CASSVGTGANYGYTF.

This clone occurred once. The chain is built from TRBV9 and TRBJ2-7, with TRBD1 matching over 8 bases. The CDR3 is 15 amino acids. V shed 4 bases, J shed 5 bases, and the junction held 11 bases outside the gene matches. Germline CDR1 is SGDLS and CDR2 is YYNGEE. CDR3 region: CASSPWSQGAHEQYF. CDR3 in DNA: TGTGCCAGCAGCCCCTGGTCCCAGGGGGCCCACGAGCAGTACTTC.

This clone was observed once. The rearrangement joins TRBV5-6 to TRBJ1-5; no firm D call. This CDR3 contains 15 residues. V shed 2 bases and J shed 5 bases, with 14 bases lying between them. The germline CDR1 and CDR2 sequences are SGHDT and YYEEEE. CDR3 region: CASSFSPDDDQPQHF. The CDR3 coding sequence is TGTGCCAGCAGCTTTAGCCCGGACGACGATCAGCCCCAGCATTTT.

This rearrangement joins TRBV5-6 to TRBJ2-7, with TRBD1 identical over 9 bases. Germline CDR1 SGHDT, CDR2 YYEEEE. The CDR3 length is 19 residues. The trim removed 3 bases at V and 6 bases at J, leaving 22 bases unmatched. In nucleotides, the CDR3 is TGTGCCAGCAGCTCATCCCGACAGGGGGAAGTGGTGGGAGGGGCCGAGCAGTACTTC. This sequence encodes CASSSSRQGEVVGGAEQYF.

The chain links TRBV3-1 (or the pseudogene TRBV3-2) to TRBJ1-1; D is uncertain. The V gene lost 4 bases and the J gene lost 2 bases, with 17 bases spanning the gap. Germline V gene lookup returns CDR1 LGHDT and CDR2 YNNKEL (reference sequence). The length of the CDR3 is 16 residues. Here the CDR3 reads CASSPGGSRLNTEAFF. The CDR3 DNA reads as TGTGCCAGCAGCCCGGGAGGGTCAAGACTTAACACTGAAGCTTTCTTT.

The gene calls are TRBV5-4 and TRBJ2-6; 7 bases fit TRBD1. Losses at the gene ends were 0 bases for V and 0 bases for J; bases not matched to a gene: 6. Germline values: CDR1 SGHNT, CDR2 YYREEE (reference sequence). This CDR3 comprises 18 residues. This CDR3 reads CASSLGTGVGSGANVLTF. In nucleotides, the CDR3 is TGTGCCAGCAGCTTGGGTACAGGGGTGGGCTCTGGGGCCAACGTCCTGACTTTC.

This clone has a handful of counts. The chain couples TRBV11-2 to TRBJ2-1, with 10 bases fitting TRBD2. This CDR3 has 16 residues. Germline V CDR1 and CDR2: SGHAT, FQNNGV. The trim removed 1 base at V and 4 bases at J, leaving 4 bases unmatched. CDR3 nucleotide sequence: TGTGCCAGCAGCTTAGGTACTAGCGGGGCTTACAATGAGCAGTTCTTC. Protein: CASSLGTSGAYNEQFF.